This T cell receptor beta chain originates from a study of siplizumab effects on memory and regulatory T cells. Study observations and caveats: Reactions containing siplizumab showed mappable alloreactive CD4+ clones averaging approximately 70% Treg-derived, versus 25% to 30% in controls. Greater diversity than memory cells seemed evident in naive T cells, which also appeared to be major alloresponse contributors. Unstimulated subsets contained matches for only a minor fraction of alloreactive clones. The authors could not assign a naive or memory phenotype to roughly 80-96% of proliferating CD4+ or CD8+ clones.

The CDR3 loop spans 14 amino acids. The germline V gene has CDR1 MNHNS and CDR2 SASEGT. V was trimmed by 5 bases and J by 5 bases, leaving 15 bases between them. Repertoires were generated with immunoSEQ multiplex PCR, while TCRdb's copy carries only in-frame clones and drops some. The top ten hold around 18% of the sample, which has 85,000 or so clones, about 95% seen once. A remark on this clone: Its antigen remains unidentified.

The sample comprised CD8+ T cells sorted from blood. The chain couples TRBV6-1 to TRBJ1-1, with D uncertain. This TCR derives from a human donor in good health. The CDR3 nucleotides read TGTGCCAGCAGTTCCCGCGGGCGGTGGACTGAAGCTTTCTTT. This translates into CASSSRGRWTEAFF.